This entry features one T cell receptor beta chain sequence. Produced via immunoSEQ multiplex PCR; TCRdb's table is partial and in-frame only. The data hold about 400,000 clones, with 75% to 90% observed a single time. Germline V gives CDR1 SGHRS, CDR2 YFSETQ. Unmatched junction bases numbered 12, after V lost 7 bases and J lost 3 bases. The CDR3 runs 16 residues. The record originates from a study of blood T cell repertoires in COVID-19. As for the study in general: From the United States, Italy and Spain came samples of acute and convalescent COVID-19.

The gene calls are TRBV5-1 and TRBJ2-7, with TRBD1 identical over 11 bases. Material: peripheral blood. The sequence was collected from a woman aged 25 to 39 with active or convalescent COVID-19. The CDR3 here is CASARGAGTGGYEQYF. As DNA, the CDR3 is TGCGCCAGCGCCCGCGGGGCCGGGACAGGGGGCTACGAGCAGTACTTC.